The present TCR beta chain was sequenced within a study of Ad26.COV2.S vaccination and SARS-CoV-2 variants (dated by TCRdb to the early 2020s). For context, the study as a whole: Vaccine-arm donors came from COV1001, a multicentre, randomized, double-blind, placebo-controlled phase I-IIa trial of Ad26.COV2.S in healthy adults. Trial participants were randomized into five groups of five, in which low-dose or high-dose Ad26.COV2.S was given once or twice, or placebo was given on both occasions. A total of around 32 samples were included in the TCR-sequenced set, comprising roughly 20 Ad26.COV2.S vaccine recipients, 5 placebo recipients and 8 SARS-CoV-2 convalescent individuals. Sequencing of the TCRbeta repertoire served to evaluate the specificity and breadth of SARS-CoV-2-reactive T cell receptors following Ad26.COV2.S vaccination. Ad26.COV2.S was administered intramuscularly at 5 x 10^10 or 1 x 10^11 viral particles, either as a single shot or as two shots given 56 days apart. Investigators did not know the trial group allocation while performing experiments and assessing outcomes. The paper's findings and limits, for the study overall: The study was not powered for comparison of responses between vaccine doses or regimens. The authors noted that total T cell responses may have been underestimated by the TCR breadth and depth analyses. Compared with placebo recipients, Ad26.COV2.S recipients showed higher spike-specific TCR breadth (P = 0.0014). Non-spike TCR breadth was comparable between vaccine and placebo recipients, consistent with the vaccine containing only spike. After vaccination, substantial breadth of spike-specific CD8+ and CD4+ T cell responses was reported.

The immunoSEQ Assay was the method used to sequence TCRbeta CDR3 regions. After extraction, genomic DNA underwent amplification by bias-controlled multiplex PCR, followed by high-throughput sequencing. The authors processed their data as follows. To quantify the absolute abundance of every unique TCRbeta CDR3 region, sequences were collapsed and filtered. T cell fraction was estimated by normalizing TCRbeta template counts to usable DNA, which was measured by amplifying reference genes present in all nucleated cells. Repertoire TCRs were annotated as SARS-CoV-2-specific by exact matching of V gene, CDR3 amino acid sequence and J gene to a known reactive TCR set. The reference SARS-CoV-2 TCR set was derived from MIRA and filtered for enrichment in COVID-19-positive ImmuneCODE repertoires, a step that removed public or cross-reactive TCRs. Using the MIRA antigens, annotated TCRs were further analysed by specific ORF or by position within an ORF. Depth was the summed frequency of annotated unique rearrangements, while breadth was defined as annotated unique rearrangements over total unique productive rearrangements. Group comparisons of TCR breadth used two-sided Wilcoxon rank-sum tests. Drawn from immuneACCESS, this table holds only the in-frame rearrangements with V and J called that TCRdb kept. Clones are partly lost; checked studies trace under half to an unresolved V gene and leave the rest unexplained. The V and J calls and clone size were taken over from that table, and D and trimming were inferred from the DNA. The sample yields roughly 700,000 clones; 80% to 90% were counted once. Over 1.3% of the sample lies in the top ten.

According to the study, the label for this sample's treatment or condition signals: approximately 18 received Ad26.COV2.S at low or high dose, single or two shots; 5 received placebo; per-sample allocation not given. For vaccine and placebo recipients, repertoires were sequenced using samples collected on day 63 after the first injection. In Cohort 1b, 20 to 25 adults aged 18-55 years were enrolled at a single site in Boston, USA, between 29 July and 7 August 2020. As a vaccine, Ad26.COV2.S was a replication-incompetent adenovirus type 26 vector that expressed a prefusion-stabilized SARS-CoV-2 spike protein derived from the original Wuhan strain. Of note for this clone: The clone's antigen remains unknown. Per-base qualities were not stored, and no clone one base away is much larger.

The CDR3, cysteine through phenylalanine, is 11 amino acids long. The entry retains the CDR3 DNA only, 33 bases that are in frame from base 1. Germline trimming amounts to 1 base on V and 10 bases on J, with 1 as the count of junction bases outside the gene matches. This sample comprised peripheral blood, obtained in a trial of Ad26.COV2.S vaccine versus placebo. The chain was built from TRBV12-3 or TRBV12-4 and TRBJ2-7; 7 central nucleotides agree with TRBD1. This clonotype was sampled from a person aged 18-60 years who received the Ad26.COV2.S COVID-19 vaccine or a placebo. The CDR3 reads as follows: CASSLGQGQYF. The DNA sequence is TGTGCCAGCAGTTTAGGACAGGGACAGTACTTC.